The next 29 T cell receptor beta chains were all read from a single sample in a study of blood T cell repertoires in COVID-19. Profiled with immunoSEQ multiplex PCR; TCRdb holds only in-frame clones, not every one. The data contain fewer than 350,000 clones, around 90% of them singletons. Sequencing was done on a sample of PBMCs or T cells enriched from blood (not recorded which). The receptors were gathered from a man in his sixties who had recovered from COVID-19.

The chain employs TRBV6-5 and TRBJ2-2; TRBD1 matches at 10 bases. Trimming took 9 bases from V and 5 from J; bases not matched to a gene: 3. The germline V gene encodes CDR1 MNHEY and CDR2 SVGAGI. The CDR3 runs 13 residues. The CDR3 spells CASRQGATGELFF. CDR3 nucleotide sequence: TGTGCCAGTAGACAGGGGGCAACCGGGGAGCTGTTTTTT.

In this sample, this clone turned up once. The chain carries TRBV5-1 and TRBJ2-3; 15 bases map to TRBD2. Germline V CDR1 and CDR2: SGHRS, YFSETQ. V gave up 3 bases and J gave up 0 bases; unmatched junction bases: 14. The CDR3 extends over 21 amino acids. For the CDR3, the DNA is TGCGCCAGCAGCTCCACCTTCGGACTAGCGGGAGGGTCGAAAAGCACAGATACGCAGTATTTT. Protein sequence: CASSSTFGLAGGSKSTDTQYF. Based on the CDR3 plus reference TRBV5-1 and TRBJ2-3, the full variable domain is KAGVTQTPRYLIKTRGQQVTLSCSPISGHRSVSWYQQTPGQGLQFLFEYFSETQRNKGNFPGRFSGRQFSNSRSEMNVSTLELGDSALYLCASSSTFGLAGGSKSTDTQYFGPGTRLTVL.

The rearrangement joins TRBV2 to TRBJ1-2; possible D gene TRBD1, 5 bases. Per germline, CDR1 SNHLY and CDR2 FYNNEI. The V end was cut by 0 bases, the J end by 7 bases, with 15 bases between. The CDR3 totals 15 residues. DNA of the CDR3: TGTGCCAGCAGTGAAGCGCGGCAGGGTGTAGGTGGCTACACCTTC. Translation: CASSEARQGVGGYTF.

The gene calls are TRBV7-9 and TRBJ1-4, with a weak D call TRBD1 (5 bases). The CDR3 sequence is 16 residues long. Trimming cost V 5 bases and J 0 bases, with 13 bases left between them. CDR1 SEHNR and CDR2 FQNEAQ come from the germline V gene (reference sequence). CDR3 in DNA: TGTGCCAGCAGCCCCTTGGGGGGGGCAACTAATGAAAAACTGTTTTTT. Translation gives CASSPLGGATNEKLFF.

The chain links TRBV5-4 to TRBJ2-3, with D possibly matching TRBD2 (6 bases). Germline CDR1 is SGHNT and CDR2 is YYREEE (reference sequence). The CDR3 covers 16 residues. V lost 0 bases and J 6 bases, leaving 17 bases between the germline ends. The CDR3 DNA follows: TGTGCCAGCAGCTTGGAGTTGAGGCGCGGGGTTGATACGCAGTATTTT. Translation: CASSLELRRGVDTQYF.

This chain uses TRBV28 with TRBJ1-5; a weak D match, TRBD1 (6 bases). V lost 7 bases, J lost 4 bases, and 23 bases lay in between. The CDR3 consists of 17 residues. CDR1 is MDHEN and CDR2 is SYDVKM in the germline V gene. The CDR3 bases are TGTGCCAGCACTCCCCGGGGGGCGGCTGTTATTAATCAGCCCCAGCATTTT. Amino acid sequence: CASTPRGAAVINQPQHF. Using reference TRBV28 and TRBJ1-5 for the parts outside the CDR3, the full variable domain is DVKVTQSSRYLVKRTGEKVFLECVQDMDHENMFWYRQDPGLGLRLIYFSYDVKMKEKGDIPEGYSVSREKKERFSLILESASTNQTSMYLCASTPRGAAVINQPQHFGDGTRLSIL.

A word on this clone: The same CDR3 arises from other DNA sequences in this sample as well. The rearrangement links TRBV7-2 to TRBJ2-5; 9 nucleotides agree with TRBD2. Germline lookup yields CDR1 SGHTA and CDR2 FQGNSA. Trimming took 3 bases from V and 5 from J; bases not matched to a gene: 4. This CDR3 contains 14 residues. The CDR3 sequence: CASSFAGGGETQYF. The CDR3 DNA follows: TGTGCCAGCAGCTTCGCGGGAGGGGGGGAGACCCAGTACTTC.

The V gene is TRBV3-1 (or the pseudogene TRBV3-2), the J gene TRBJ2-7, with 8 positions matching TRBD1. This CDR3 comprises 14 residues. With 6 bases clipped from V and 3 bases from J, the junction kept 7 bases outside the gene matches. Germline CDR1 and CDR2: LGHDT and YNNKEL (reference sequence). This CDR3 reads CASSSTGGDYEQYF. The CDR3 bases are TGTGCCAGCAGTTCTACAGGGGGAGACTACGAGCAGTACTTC.

The chain is built from TRBV6-2 or TRBV6-3 and TRBJ1-6; TRBD1 matches 7 bases. The germline CDR1 and CDR2 sequences are MNHEY and SVGEGT. With 2 bases clipped from V and 5 bases from J, the junction kept 9 bases outside the gene matches. The CDR3 runs 17 residues. The CDR3 is CASSYPHSGTDNSPLHF. The CDR3 nucleotides read TGTGCCAGCAGTTACCCTCACTCCGGGACAGATAATTCACCCCTCCACTTT.

V and J are TRBV10-3 and TRBJ1-1; 9 bases fit TRBD1. Germline V gene lookup returns CDR1 ENHRY and CDR2 SYGVKD. The CDR3 is made up of 12 amino acids. Germline trimming cut 6 bases from V and 7 bases from J; bases unmatched to any gene: 3. As DNA, the CDR3 is TGTGCCATCAGGGGACAGGGCTATGAAGCTTTCTTT. It is translated as CAIRGQGYEAFF.

The rearrangement uses TRBV13 and TRBJ1-5; D is unresolved. The CDR3 covers 13 residues. V lost 5 bases and J 6 bases, leaving 11 bases between the germline ends. Germline loops: CDR1 PRHDT, CDR2 FYEKMQ (reference sequence). CDR3 sequence (DNA): TGTGCCAGCAGCACCCGACGGGGTCAGCCCCAGCATTTT. Its translation: CASSTRRGQPQHF.

The gene calls are TRBV19 and TRBJ1-2, with 12 bases lining up with TRBD1. Looked up from germline, CDR1 is LNHDA and CDR2 is SQIVND (reference sequence). The CDR3 extends over 15 amino acids. V dropped 5 bases and J dropped 8; count of bases not matched to a gene: 9. DNA for the CDR3: TGTGCCAGTAGTGGTCCGGGACAGGGGGCTTTCGGCTACACCTTC. Its protein product is CASSGPGQGAFGYTF. The variable domain in full, with the rest retrieved from reference TRBV19 and TRBJ1-2, is DGGITQSPKYLFRKEGQNVTLSCEQNLNHDAMYWYRQDPGQGLRLIYYSQIVNDFQKGDIAEGYSVSREKKESFPLTVTSAQKNPTAFYLCASSGPGQGAFGYTFGSGTRLTVV.

The V and J genes are TRBV12-3 or TRBV12-4 and TRBJ1-1; possibly TRBD1 for D (6 bases). The CDR3 runs to 13 residues. V shed 5 bases and J shed 5 bases, with 12 bases lying between them. CDR3 DNA: TGTGCCAGCAGTCTAAACCAGGGGACTGAAGCTTTCTTT. Amino acid sequence: CASSLNQGTEAFF.

V is TRBV18 and J is TRBJ1-1; 7 positions match TRBD1. Trimming removed 1 base from V and 3 bases from J; junction bases left unmatched: 5. The CDR3 loop spans 15 amino acids. Germline lookup yields CDR1 KGHSH and CDR2 LQKENI. CDR3 DNA sequence: TGTGCCAGCTCACCACGACAGGGTATGCACACTGAAGCTTTCTTT. Protein product: CASSPRQGMHTEAFF.

The CDR3 DNA is TGTGCCTCCTCCAAGGGACAGCTATCCGGAGATACGCAGTATTTT. This translates into CASSKGQLSGDTQYF. This rearrangement joins TRBV30 to TRBJ2-3; 7 nucleotides match TRBD1. The CDR3 is 15 residues long. The V segment lost 7 bases and the J segment 5 bases; nucleotides outside the gene matches: 15. Per the germline V gene, CDR1 is GTSNPN and CDR2 is SVGIG (reference sequence).

V and J are TRBV6-4 and TRBJ2-2; D is unclear. Germline CDR1 is MRHNA and CDR2 is SNTAGT. V was shortened by 5 bases and J by 6 bases, with 16 bases between the two germline ends. This CDR3 is built from 15 residues. CDR3 sequence (DNA): TGTGCCAGCAGTCCCATGTTGGCCTCGCCCGGGGAGCTGTTTTTT. It specifies CASSPMLASPGELFF.

V and J are TRBV5-4 and TRBJ2-3, with 7 bases that match TRBD2. Germline loops: CDR1 SGHNT, CDR2 YYREEE (reference sequence). The V segment lost 2 bases and the J segment 1 base; nucleotides outside the gene matches: 1. The CDR3 loop spans 14 amino acids. The CDR3 nucleotides read TGTGCCAGCAGCTTTGCGGGGGGCACAGATACGCAGTATTTT. Translated: CASSFAGGTDTQYF.

The V and J genes are TRBV5-5 and TRBJ1-2; D is uncertain. The CDR3 covers 17 residues. The germline V gene encodes CDR1 SGHKS and CDR2 YYEKEE (reference sequence). V was shortened by 2 bases and J by 5 bases, with 22 bases between the two germline ends. The CDR3 DNA follows: TGTGCCAGCAGCTTATTCCACGGACCGAGTGGGGAGTATGGCTACACCTTC. Translated, it gives CASSLFHGPSGEYGYTF. Combining the CDR3 with reference TRBV5-5 and TRBJ1-2 gives the whole variable domain DAGVTQSPTHLIKTRGQQVTLRCSPISGHKSVSWYQQVLGQGPQFIFQYYEKEERGRGNFPDRFSARQFPNYSSELNVNALLLGDSALYLCASSLFHGPSGEYGYTFGSGTRLTVV.

The chain is built from TRBV4-1 and TRBJ1-2; TRBD1 is a possible D gene (5 bases). CDR1 is MGHRA and CDR2 is YSYEKL in the germline V gene. The CDR3 length is 16 residues. Trimming cost V 5 bases and J 7 bases, with 23 bases left between them. CDR3 nucleotide sequence: TGCGCCAGCAGCTCCGGGCGGGGACCCTTCTCAGGTGGCTACACCTTC. Amino acid sequence: CASSSGRGPFSGGYTF.

The chain joins TRBV2 to TRBJ1-2, with D unclear. V gave up 3 bases and J gave up 4 bases, with 9 bases separating them. Germline V CDR1 and CDR2: SNHLY, FYNNEI. The CDR3 has 13 amino acids. The CDR3 DNA follows: TGTGCCAGCAGTGATAAAAGAGTCTATGGCTACACCTTC. Translation gives CASSDKRVYGYTF.

The chain carries TRBV3-1 (or the pseudogene TRBV3-2) and TRBJ2-1; D is uncertain. V was clipped by 6 bases and J by 8 bases, with 17 bases between them. CDR1 is LGHDT, CDR2 YNNKEL, per germline (reference sequence). CDR3 length equals 14 residues. The CDR3 reads CASRTFVESDEQFF. CDR3 sequence (DNA): TGTGCCAGCAGGACTTTCGTAGAGAGCGATGAGCAGTTCTTC.

The chain employs TRBV5-4 and TRBJ2-7; the D gene is possibly TRBD2 (5 bases). The length of the CDR3 is 15 residues. V was trimmed by 4 bases and J by 0 bases, leaving 14 bases between them. Germline V CDR1 and CDR2: SGHNT, YYREEE (reference sequence). The CDR3: CASSQTSGSSYEQYF. The CDR3 nucleotides are TGTGCCAGCAGCCAGACAAGCGGAAGCTCCTACGAGCAGTACTTC.

J is TRBJ2-7 and V is TRBV5-1; 9 bases align to TRBD2. Germline V gene data show CDR1 as SGHRS and CDR2 as YFSETQ. The CDR3 covers 15 residues. The V segment lost 1 base and the J segment 5 bases; nucleotides outside the gene matches: 7. The CDR3 spells CASSLLAGEVNEQYF. DNA for the CDR3: TGCGCCAGCAGCTTGTTAGCGGGAGAGGTAAACGAGCAGTACTTC.

A few counts support this clone. This chain uses TRBV7-6 with TRBJ1-3, with a possible D match to TRBD1 (5 bases). This CDR3 contains 14 residues. V lost 5 bases and J lost 4, with 12 bases in between. Germline CDR1 is SGHVS and CDR2 is FNYEAQ. DNA of the CDR3: TGTGCCAGCAGCGTTGCCCAGGGAGGAAACACCATATATTTT. This codes for CASSVAQGGNTIYF. Full variable domain (missing parts from reference TRBV7-6 and TRBJ1-3): GAGVSQSPRYKVTKRGQDVALRCDPISGHVSLYWYRQALGQGPEFLTYFNYEAQQDKSGLPNDRFSAERPEGSISTLTIQRTEQRDSAMYRCASSVAQGGNTIYFGEGSWLTVV.

This sequence joins TRBV9 and TRBJ2-7, with 10 bases fitting TRBD2. Germline assignment: CDR1 SGDLS and CDR2 YYNGEE. There are 15 residues in the CDR3. With V trimmed by 3 bases and J by 0 bases, 3 bases remained unmatched. The CDR3 sequence: CASSGGLASSYEQYF. The CDR3, as DNA: TGTGCCAGCAGCGGGGGACTAGCGTCCTCCTACGAGCAGTACTTC.

This clone showed up just once. This chain links TRBV7-3 with TRBJ2-3, with D hard to call. Germline CDR1 reads SGHTA; CDR2 reads FQGTGA. V was shortened by 5 bases and J by 2 bases, with 11 bases between the two germline ends. CDR3 length: 14 residues. CDR3 residues: CASSSPGSTDTQYF. In nucleotides, the CDR3 is TGTGCCAGCAGCAGCCCCGGGTCCACAGATACGCAGTATTTT.

This clone was picked up one time. The CDR3 DNA follows: TGCGCCAGCAGCCAAGAGTGGGGGCTTGATCAGCCCCAGCATTTT. It specifies CASSQEWGLDQPQHF. The chain has TRBV4-3 and TRBJ1-5; TRBD1 might be the D (6 bases). This CDR3 has 15 residues. CDR1 is LGHNA and CDR2 is YSLEER in the germline V gene. Trimming removed 0 bases from V and 5 bases from J, with 11 bases in between.

This clone was picked up a small number of times. This sequence joins TRBV5-1 and TRBJ1-2, with 8 bases aligning to TRBD1. Germline CDR1 and CDR2: SGHRS and YFSETQ. V dropped 0 bases and J dropped 4; count of bases not matched to a gene: 2. This CDR3 comprises 14 residues. CDR3 coding DNA: TGCGCCAGCAGCTTGGCCGGGACAGGCTATGGCTACACCTTC. Translating it yields CASSLAGTGYGYTF.

The DNA of the CDR3 is TGCAGCGTTGAAAATTTCGGGACAGGGGGTGCTGGAAACACCATATATTTT. As protein: CSVENFGTGGAGNTIYF. The V gene is TRBV29-1, the J gene TRBJ1-3, with TRBD1 matching 11 bases. V shed 2 bases and J 2 bases; nucleotides not matched to a gene: 8. Germline values: CDR1 SQVTM, CDR2 ANQGSEA. The CDR3 consists of 17 residues.